This entry lists 14 T cell receptor beta chains sequenced from one sample in a study of OX40 agonist ivuxolimab in advanced cancers. Libraries came from the immunoSEQ multiplex PCR assay. The table comes from immuneACCESS by way of TCRdb, which keeps in-frame sequences with V and J called. Part of the clones is missing from these tables; in studies checked, under half for an unresolved V gene and the rest for unknown reasons. The sample table lists roughly 80,000 clones, more than 75% of them with a count of one. In total, the top ten clones hold 0.3% to 0.4% of the sample. The sample in question was CD4+ or CD8+ T cells sorted from blood, obtained in a trial of the OX40 agonist ivuxolimab. Receptor source: an adult with an advanced solid tumor such as melanoma, head and neck, liver or kidney cancer.

This chain joins TRBV4-3 and TRBJ1-2; D not certain. The CDR3 loop spans 18 amino acids. Germline V lookup: CDR1 LGHNA, CDR2 YSLEER. Trimming shortened V by 0 bases and J by 2 bases, and 19 bases separated the two germline ends. The CDR3 sequence is CASSQDPVGRRPNYGYTF. The CDR3 nucleotides read TGCGCCAGCAGCCAAGATCCGGTGGGGAGGCGCCCCAACTATGGCTACACCTTC.

The chain combines TRBV9 with TRBJ1-1, with D hard to call. Trimming removed 1 base from V and 1 base from J, with 11 bases in between. The V gene's germline CDR1 is SGDLS and CDR2 YYNGEE. The CDR3 totals 15 residues. Here the CDR3 reads CASSVSSRGNTEAFF. CDR3 DNA: TGTGCCAGCAGCGTATCCTCGCGGGGGAACACTGAAGCTTTCTTT.

The rearrangement links TRBV28 to TRBJ2-2; D may correspond to TRBD1 or TRBD2 (5 bases each). This CDR3 is 14 amino acids long. Germline V gene lookup returns CDR1 MDHEN and CDR2 SYDVKM. V lost 2 bases, J lost 2 bases, and 6 bases lay in between. DNA for the CDR3: TGTGCCAGCAGTTTAGGGGACAACACCGGGGAGCTGTTTTTT. It yields the protein CASSLGDNTGELFF.

The chain joins TRBV5-1 to TRBJ2-3, with D unclear. Trimming left V 0 bases short and J 2 bases short, with 1 base between. This CDR3 is 12 amino acids long. Looked up from germline, CDR1 is SGHRS and CDR2 is YFSETQ. CDR3 in DNA: TGCGCCAGCAGCTTGGCCACAGATACGCAGTATTTT. Its protein product is CASSLATDTQYF.

The genes are TRBV6-5 and TRBJ1-3, with D hard to call. V lost 8 bases, J lost 0 bases, and 14 bases lay in between. Germline V CDR1 and CDR2: MNHEY, SVGAGI. CDR3 length: 15 amino acids. This CDR3 reads CASHAYGNSGNTIYF. CDR3 bases: TGTGCCAGCCACGCGTACGGGAACTCTGGAAACACCATATATTTT.

This clone was recorded a few times. The chain joins TRBV28 to TRBJ2-2; 8 bases agree with TRBD1. The length of the CDR3 is 16 residues. Germline loops: CDR1 MDHEN, CDR2 SYDVKM. Losses at the gene ends were 5 bases for V and 5 bases for J; bases not matched to a gene: 10. CDR3 DNA: TGTGCCAGCAGTAAACCACAGGGGGGAAGGACCGGGGAGCTGTTTTTT. This translates into CASSKPQGGRTGELFF.

The chain combines TRBV13 with TRBJ1-4, with TRBD1 as a possible D gene (5 bases). Germline CDR1 reads PRHDT; CDR2 reads FYEKMQ (reference sequence). CDR3 size: 15 residues. The ends were cut back, 5 bases at V and 2 bases at J, with 12 bases in the middle. The DNA for the CDR3 is TGTGCCAGCAGCGCTCTAGGGACTACTAATGAAAAACTGTTTTTT. This codes for CASSALGTTNEKLFF.

The V gene is TRBV28, the J gene TRBJ2-3; D gene unclear. With 4 bases removed from V and 3 bases from J, the gap between germline ends came to 11 bases. CDR1 and CDR2 from the germline V gene are MDHEN and SYDVKM. The CDR3 consists of 14 residues. The CDR3 DNA reads TGTGCCAGCAGTTCCCCCTTAGGGACAGATACGCAGTATTTT. Its translation is CASSSPLGTDTQYF. Full variable domain (remainder filled in from reference TRBV28 and TRBJ2-3): DVKVTQSSRYLVKRTGEKVFLECVQDMDHENMFWYRQDPGLGLRLIYFSYDVKMKEKGDIPEGYSVSREKKERFSLILESASTNQTSMYLCASSSPLGTDTQYFGPGTRLTVL.

The chain employs TRBV29-1 and TRBJ2-1; TRBD2 matches at 15 bases. This CDR3 contains 13 residues. Germline assignment: CDR1 SQVTM and CDR2 ANQGSEA. V shed 6 bases, J shed 7 bases, and the junction held 1 base outside the gene matches. CDR3 protein: CSVGLAGGNEQFF. In DNA, the CDR3 is TGCAGCGTCGGACTAGCGGGAGGGAATGAGCAGTTCTTC.

This chain connects TRBV28 to TRBJ1-5; D call uncertain. CDR3 length: 16 amino acids. Trimming pared 6 bases from V and 0 bases from J, leaving 15 bases between. Germline V CDR1 and CDR2: MDHEN, SYDVKM. The CDR3 DNA is TGTGCCAGCAGCCGAGCCGCCCAGTATAGCAATCAGCCCCAGCATTTT. Encoded protein: CASSRAAQYSNQPQHF.

This rearrangement joins TRBV7-2 to TRBJ1-1; D possibly corresponds to TRBD1 (5 bases). The CDR3 covers 13 residues. CDR1 and CDR2 from the germline V gene are SGHTA and FQGNSA. Trimming left V 1 base short and J 5 bases short, with 8 bases between. The CDR3 here is CASSLGGRTEAFF. Here the CDR3 DNA reads TGTGCCAGCAGCTTAGGGGGGAGGACTGAAGCTTTCTTT. The whole variable domain, filled in from reference TRBV7-2 and TRBJ1-1, reads GAGVSQSPSNKVTEKGKDVELRCDPISGHTALYWYRQSLGQGLEFLIYFQGNSAPDKSGLPSDRFSAERTGGSVSTLTIQRTQQEDSAVYLCASSLGGRTEAFFGQGTRLTVV.

V usage is TRBV2 and J usage is TRBJ1-2, with 8 nucleotides matching TRBD1. The CDR3 runs to 14 residues. After removal of 4 bases from V and 4 bases from J, the junction contained 5 bases not matched to a gene. Germline V gives CDR1 SNHLY, CDR2 FYNNEI. The CDR3 DNA reads TGTGCCAGCAGTGGACAGGGGAATACCTATGGCTACACCTTC. This encodes CASSGQGNTYGYTF.

The chain uses TRBV5-6 and TRBJ2-7; 9 positions agree with TRBD1. Germline V gene data show CDR1 as SGHDT and CDR2 as YYEEEE. The V gene end was trimmed by 2 bases and the J gene end by 7 bases; junction bases not matched to a gene: 7. This CDR3 contains 14 residues. The CDR3 here is CASSFWTGASEQYF. CDR3 nucleotide sequence: TGTGCCAGCAGCTTCTGGACAGGGGCTAGTGAGCAGTACTTC.

The J gene is TRBJ1-1, the V gene TRBV7-9; the D gene is possibly TRBD1 (5 bases). Germline loops: CDR1 SEHNR, CDR2 FQNEAQ (reference sequence). The CDR3 sequence is 17 residues long. V was clipped by 5 bases and J by 1 base, with 20 bases between them. The DNA for the CDR3 is TGTGCCAGCAGCCGAATCCCGGCAGGGAGAGGGAACACTGAAGCTTTCTTT. This codes for CASSRIPAGRGNTEAFF.